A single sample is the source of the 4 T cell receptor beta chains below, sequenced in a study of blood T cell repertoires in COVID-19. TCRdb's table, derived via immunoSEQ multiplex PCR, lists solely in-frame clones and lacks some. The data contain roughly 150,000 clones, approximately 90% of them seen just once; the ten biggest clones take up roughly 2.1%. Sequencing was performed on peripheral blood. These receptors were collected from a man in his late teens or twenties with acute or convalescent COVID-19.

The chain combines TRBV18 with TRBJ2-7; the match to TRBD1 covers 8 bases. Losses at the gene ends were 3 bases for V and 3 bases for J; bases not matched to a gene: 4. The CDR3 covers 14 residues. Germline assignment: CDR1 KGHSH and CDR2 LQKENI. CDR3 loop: CASSPTTGVYEQYF. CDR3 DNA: TGTGCCAGCTCACCGACGACAGGGGTCTACGAGCAGTACTTC.

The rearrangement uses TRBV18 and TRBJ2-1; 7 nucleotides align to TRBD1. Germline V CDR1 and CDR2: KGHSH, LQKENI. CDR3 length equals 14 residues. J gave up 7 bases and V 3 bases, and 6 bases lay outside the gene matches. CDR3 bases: TGTGCCAGCTCACCCGAGACAGGGAGAAATGAGCAGTTCTTC. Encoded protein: CASSPETGRNEQFF.

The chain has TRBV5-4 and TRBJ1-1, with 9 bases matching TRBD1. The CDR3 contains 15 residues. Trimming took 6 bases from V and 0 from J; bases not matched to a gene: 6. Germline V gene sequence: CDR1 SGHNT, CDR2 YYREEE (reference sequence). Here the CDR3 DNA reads TGTGCCAGCACGACAGGGGGGTACATGAACACTGAAGCTTTCTTT. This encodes CASTTGGYMNTEAFF.

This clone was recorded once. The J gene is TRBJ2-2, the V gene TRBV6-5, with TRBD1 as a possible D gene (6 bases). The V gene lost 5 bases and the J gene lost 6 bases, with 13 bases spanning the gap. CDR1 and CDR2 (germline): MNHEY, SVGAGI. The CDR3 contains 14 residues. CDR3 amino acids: CASSRGGTSGELFF. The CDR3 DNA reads TGTGCCAGCAGTCGAGGGGGTACGTCCGGGGAGCTGTTTTTT.